The 20 T cell receptor beta chains given below trace back to one sample, sequenced in a study of T-cell memory formation after mild COVID-19. TCRdb re-derived calls from the 5' RACE reads in MiXCR, one entry per CDR3 protein. The sample gives more than 250,000 distinct CDR3 sequences, 15% to 20% of which show up once; around 23% is in the top ten. Sample: PBMCs or a T cell subset sorted from them (not recorded which). These receptors were obtained from a man aged 18-30 years who had mild COVID-19 (a few samples of this study predate the infection). Cell type and time point are not known.

This clonotype was picked up a small number of times. The chain joins TRBV7-8 to TRBJ2-6, with 13 bases that match TRBD2. CDR3 length equals 22 residues. With V trimmed by 4 bases and J by 0 bases, 15 bases remained unmatched. Germline V CDR1 and CDR2: SGHVS, FQNEAQ. The CDR3 reads CASSSARLGLAGASSGANVLTF. CDR3 sequence (DNA): TGTGCCAGCAGCTCCGCACGGCTTGGACTAGCGGGGGCCAGCTCTGGGGCCAACGTCCTGACTTTC.

The rearrangement joins TRBV15 to TRBJ2-7, with TRBD2 matching over 7 bases. This CDR3 spans 15 amino acids. Trimming took 5 bases from V and 0 from J; bases not matched to a gene: 7. CDR1 is LNHNV, CDR2 YYDKDF, per germline (reference sequence). The CDR3 loop is CATSPRAGVSYEQYF. In DNA, the CDR3 is TGTGCCACCAGCCCGCGTGCGGGGGTCTCCTACGAGCAGTACTTC. Complete variable domain (other parts from reference TRBV15 and TRBJ2-7): DAMVIQNPRYQVTQFGKPVTLSCSQTLNHNVMYWYQQKSSQAPKLLFHYYDKDFNNEADTPDNFQSRRPNTSFCFLDIRSPGLGDTAMYLCATSPRAGVSYEQYFGPGTRLTVT.

The V gene is TRBV10-3, the J gene TRBJ1-1; TRBD1 agrees at 9 bases. CDR1 is ENHRY, CDR2 SYGVKD, per germline. Trimming removed 10 bases from V and 4 bases from J; junction bases left unmatched: 25. The CDR3 spans 19 residues. CDR3 coding DNA: TGTGCCACGCAGAAGGAGCAAGGAAGGACAGGGGATTCGAGCACTGAAGCTTTCTTT. Its protein product is CATQKEQGRTGDSSTEAFF.

This clonotype was counted only a few times. The chain recombines TRBV4-1 with TRBJ1-2; the D gene is possibly TRBD1 (5 bases). The CDR3 loop spans 14 amino acids. Germline values: CDR1 MGHRA, CDR2 YSYEKL. Trimming stripped 1 base from V and 3 bases from J, with 9 bases between. The CDR3 DNA follows: TGCGCCAGCAGCCAAGTGGCAGGGTACTATGGCTACACCTTC. Protein: CASSQVAGYYGYTF.

This clonotype was recorded once. The genes are TRBV6-6 and TRBJ2-5, with TRBD2 matching 9 bases. Germline-derived CDR1 and CDR2 are MNHNY and SVGAGI (reference sequence). The CDR3 covers 16 residues. With 2 bases clipped from V and 2 bases from J, the junction kept 6 bases outside the gene matches. The CDR3 DNA is TGTGCCAGCAGTTACGCTAGCGGGGTTCTTCAAGAGACCCAGTACTTC. It yields the protein CASSYASGVLQETQYF.

This clonotype came up many times. V usage is TRBV12-3 or TRBV12-4 and J usage is TRBJ1-1, with a weak D call TRBD1 (5 bases). The CDR3 is 11 residues long. V was clipped by 6 bases and J by 6 bases, with 8 bases between them. CDR3 region: CASSLGPEAFF. As DNA, the CDR3 is TGTGCCAGCAGCCTGGGGCCTGAAGCTTTCTTT.

This chain joins TRBV7-3 and TRBJ2-1; the D gene is possibly TRBD2 (5 bases). The length of the CDR3 is 13 residues. Germline CDR1 and CDR2: SGHTA and FQGTGA. V lost 4 bases and J lost 11, with 15 bases in between. CDR3 nucleotides: TGTGCCAGCAGCTACCGCACTAGGGATAAGCAGTTCTTC. Its translation: CASSYRTRDKQFF.

This clonotype was seen more than once but under ten times. V and J are TRBV10-3 and TRBJ2-7, with a tentative D call TRBD1 (6 bases). The V end was cut by 0 bases, the J end by 0 bases, with 21 bases between. This CDR3 has 19 amino acids. Germline V gives CDR1 ENHRY, CDR2 SYGVKD. This CDR3 reads CAISESIPGAHTPSYEQYF. CDR3 nucleotides: TGTGCCATCAGTGAGTCGATTCCAGGGGCCCATACACCCTCCTACGAGCAGTACTTC.

This rearrangement joins TRBV5-5 to TRBJ2-5; maybe TRBD1 (6 bases). The V and J ends lost 2 bases and 2 bases respectively, with 13 bases between them. This CDR3 spans 15 amino acids. Germline loops: CDR1 SGHKS, CDR2 YYEKEE (reference sequence). The CDR3 loop reads CASSLEGHLQETQYF. CDR3 bases: TGTGCCAGCAGCTTAGAGGGACACCTACAAGAGACCCAGTACTTC.

The V call is TRBV29-1, the J call TRBJ2-7; maybe TRBD1 (7 bases). The germline CDR1 and CDR2 sequences are SQVTM and ANQGSEA. There are 12 residues in the CDR3. Trimming cost V 5 bases and J 6 bases, with 14 bases left between them. CDR3 DNA sequence: TGCAGCGTTACGCGGGACAGAGGCGAGCAGTACTTC. The encoded protein is CSVTRDRGEQYF.

This chain connects TRBV24-1 to TRBJ2-7, with 7 bases that match TRBD1. CDR3 size: 12 residues. Germline CDR1 and CDR2: KGHDR and SFDVKD. V lost 4 bases to trimming and J lost 5 bases; unmatched junction nucleotides: 1. The DNA of the CDR3 is TGTGCCACCAGTGACGACAGGGACGAGCAGTACTTC. Translation gives CATSDDRDEQYF.

This rearrangement joins TRBV19 to TRBJ1-5, with D tentatively TRBD1 (5 bases). V lost 1 base to trimming and J lost 0 bases, with 10 bases between them. This CDR3 is built from 16 residues. Germline lookup yields CDR1 LNHDA and CDR2 SQIVND (reference sequence). Written as DNA, the CDR3 is TGTGCCAGTAGTATAGGGGCAGGGCCTAGCAATCAGCCCCAGCATTTT. Translation gives CASSIGAGPSNQPQHF.

This clonotype appeared once. J is TRBJ1-1 and V is TRBV4-3, with D perhaps matching TRBD1 (5 bases). The CDR3 extends over 17 amino acids. Trimming took 2 bases from V and 4 from J, leaving 20 bases between them. The germline CDR1 and CDR2 sequences are LGHNA and YSLEER. The chain's CDR3 is CASSQTPPKGLGTEAFF. CDR3 bases: TGCGCCAGCAGCCAAACCCCCCCCAAGGGGCTAGGCACTGAAGCTTTCTTT.

This clonotype was seen more than once but under ten times. CDR3 sequence (DNA): TGTGCCAGCACCCGGGCGGGGGGGGGCACTGAAGCTTTCTTT. It is translated as CASTRAGGGTEAFF. The rearrangement uses TRBV6-5 and TRBJ1-1; maybe TRBD1 (5 bases). V was pared by 7 bases and J by 4 bases, with 16 bases between. This CDR3 has 14 residues. CDR1 is MNHEY and CDR2 is SVGAGI in the germline V gene.

The chain links TRBV7-8 to TRBJ1-4; D not resolved. CDR1 is SGHVS and CDR2 is FQNEAQ in the germline V gene. Trimming stripped 3 bases from V and 8 bases from J, with 7 bases between. The CDR3 is made up of 12 amino acids. The DNA of the CDR3 is TGTGCCAGCAGCTTTGGGAAAGAAAAACTGTTTTTT. Its protein product is CASSFGKEKLFF.

This clonotype has a count of ten or more. V and J are TRBV9 and TRBJ2-1; D not resolved. V lost 0 bases to trimming and J lost 0 bases, with 4 bases between them. The V gene's germline CDR1 is SGDLS and CDR2 YYNGEE. This CDR3 has 14 amino acids. In DNA, the CDR3 is TGTGCCAGCAGCGTAGAGGACTCCTACAATGAGCAGTTCTTC. This codes for CASSVEDSYNEQFF.

This clonotype showed up just a few times. V is TRBV20-1 and J is TRBJ1-1, with 10 positions matching TRBD1. CDR1 and CDR2 from the germline V gene are DFQATT and SNEGSKA (reference sequence). This CDR3 is 14 amino acids long. V shed 5 bases and J 6 bases; nucleotides not matched to a gene: 9. CDR3 protein: CSAPHRDRGPEAFF. The CDR3, as DNA: TGCAGTGCTCCACACCGGGACAGGGGACCTGAAGCTTTCTTT.

The rearrangement joins TRBV29-1 to TRBJ1-1; unclear D gene. This CDR3 comprises 13 residues. V was cut by 1 base and J by 4 bases, with 10 bases left in between. In germline, CDR1 is SQVTM, CDR2 ANQGSEA. The CDR3 spells CSVEGRRGTEAFF. The CDR3, as DNA: TGCAGCGTTGAAGGCCGTCGGGGCACTGAAGCTTTCTTT.

A few counts support this clonotype. V is TRBV4-1 and J is TRBJ1-2; TRBD1 matches 9 bases. V shed 0 bases and J 7 bases; nucleotides not matched to a gene: 3. The CDR3 spans 14 residues. Looked up from germline, CDR1 is MGHRA and CDR2 is YSYEKL. The CDR3 DNA reads as TGCGCCAGCAGCCAAGAGGGGACAGGGACTGGCTACACCTTC. Translation gives CASSQEGTGTGYTF.

The V call is TRBV6-5, the J call TRBJ2-3; no clear D gene. V lost 6 bases and J lost 1, with 11 bases in between. The CDR3 loop spans 14 amino acids. Germline V gene sequence: CDR1 MNHEY, CDR2 SVGAGI. The CDR3 here is CASRGRVRTDTQYF. The CDR3 nucleotides are TGTGCCAGCAGGGGCCGGGTACGCACAGATACGCAGTATTTT.